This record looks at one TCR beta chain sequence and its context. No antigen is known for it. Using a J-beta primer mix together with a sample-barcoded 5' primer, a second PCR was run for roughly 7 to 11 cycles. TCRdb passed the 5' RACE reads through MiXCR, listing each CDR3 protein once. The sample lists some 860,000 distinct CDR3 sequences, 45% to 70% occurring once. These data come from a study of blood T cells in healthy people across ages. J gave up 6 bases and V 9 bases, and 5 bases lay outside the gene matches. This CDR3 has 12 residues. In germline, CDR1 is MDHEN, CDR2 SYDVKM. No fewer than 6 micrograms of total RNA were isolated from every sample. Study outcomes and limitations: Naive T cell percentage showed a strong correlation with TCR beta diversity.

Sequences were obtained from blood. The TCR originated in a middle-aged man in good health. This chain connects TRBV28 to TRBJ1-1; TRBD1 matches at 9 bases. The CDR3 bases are TGTGCCAGAGGGACAGGGAAGGCTGAAGCTTTCTTT. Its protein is CARGTGKAEAFF.